This T cell receptor (beta chain) was obtained from a study of T cells in Graves' hyperthyroidism and ophthalmopathy. Researchers amplified the TCR beta CDR3 regions from RNA transcripts. HTBI primers were the set used in a first-round RT-PCR of the TCR CDR3. Via MiXCR, TCRdb re-called the multiplex PCR reads, giving one row per CDR3 protein. Counted here are 560,000 or so distinct CDR3 sequences, 46% occurring once; the ten biggest clones make up about 7.9%. Germline CDR1 and CDR2: SNHLY and FYNNEI. This CDR3 contains 15 residues. Trimming pared 6 bases from V and 6 bases from J, leaving 17 bases between. Findings and limits, study-wide: Ophthalmopathy was separated from stable hyperthyroidism by a 13 V-J model. Ophthalmopathy was model-predicted a median about 6.7 months pre-onset. Blood samples included most of the expanded thyroid clonotypes exceeding 0.001.

Uncontrolled infections, other autoimmune diseases, pregnancy or lactation led to exclusion of patients. In the case of this clonotype: Its cognate antigen is unknown.

The TCR originated in a woman aged 18 to 35 with Graves' hyperthyroidism. The sequenced sample was peripheral blood or thyroid tissue (not recorded which). V usage is TRBV2 and J usage is TRBJ1-4, with D perhaps matching TRBD1 (5 bases). CDR3 sequence: CASSQELGGDEKLFF. The CDR3 DNA reads TGTGCCAGCAGCCAAGAGTTGGGGGGGGATGAAAAACTGTTTTTT.